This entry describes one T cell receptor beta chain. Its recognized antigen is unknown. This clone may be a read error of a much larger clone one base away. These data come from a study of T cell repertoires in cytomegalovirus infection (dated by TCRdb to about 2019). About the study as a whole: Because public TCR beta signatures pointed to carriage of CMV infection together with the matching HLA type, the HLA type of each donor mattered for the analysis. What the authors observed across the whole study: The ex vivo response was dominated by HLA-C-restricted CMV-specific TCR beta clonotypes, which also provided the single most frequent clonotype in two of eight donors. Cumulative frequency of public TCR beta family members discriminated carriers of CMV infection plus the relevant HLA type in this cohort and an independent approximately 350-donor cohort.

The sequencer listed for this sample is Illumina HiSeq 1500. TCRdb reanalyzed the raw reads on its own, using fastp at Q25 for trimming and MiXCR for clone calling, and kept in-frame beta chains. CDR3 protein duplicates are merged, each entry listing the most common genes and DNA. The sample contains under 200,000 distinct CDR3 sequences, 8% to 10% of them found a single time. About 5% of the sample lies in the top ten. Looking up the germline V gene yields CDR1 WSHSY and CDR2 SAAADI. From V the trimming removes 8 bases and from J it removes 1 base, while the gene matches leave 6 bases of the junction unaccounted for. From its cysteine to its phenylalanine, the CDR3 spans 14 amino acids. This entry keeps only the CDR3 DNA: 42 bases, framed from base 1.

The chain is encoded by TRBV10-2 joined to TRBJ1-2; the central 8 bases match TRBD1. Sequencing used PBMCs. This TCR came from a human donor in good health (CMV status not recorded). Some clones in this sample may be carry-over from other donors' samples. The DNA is TGCGCCAGCGGTTCGGACAGGGTTAACTATGGCTACACCTTC. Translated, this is CASGSDRVNYGYTF.